Each of the 29 T cell receptor beta chains below was sequenced from the same sample in a study of T cell repertoires in cytomegalovirus infection (dated by TCRdb to about 2019). TCRdb records Illumina HiSeq 1500 as the sequencer. The public sequencing data were trimmed at Q25 with fastp and processed into clonotypes with MiXCR by TCRdb, which kept only in-frame beta chains. Entries are consolidated by CDR3 protein sequence, retaining the most common genes and DNA. The sample table contains 55,000 to 70,000 distinct CDR3 sequences; only one count was recorded for approximately 24% of them. Roughly 80% of the sample rests with the top ten. These receptors' antigens are unknown. Material: PBMCs, sequenced either directly or after in vitro stimulation (not recorded which). The origin of the receptors is a human donor in good health (CMV status not recorded). Some clones in this sample may be carry-over from other donors' samples.

The gene calls are TRBV5-1 and TRBJ2-7; D is undetermined. The germline V gene has CDR1 SGHRS and CDR2 YFSETQ. Trimming removed 4 bases at V and 0 bases at J, with 26 bases between. This CDR3 has 19 amino acids. DNA for the CDR3: TGCGCCAGCAGCCCCAACCCCAGGTCTGCACGAGGTAGCTCCTACGAGCAGTACTTC. Amino acid sequence: CASSPNPRSARGSSYEQYF.

The chain employs TRBV12-3 or TRBV12-4 and TRBJ2-2, with TRBD2 matching over 12 bases. CDR3 length: 16 residues. V lost 7 bases to trimming and J lost 5 bases; unmatched junction nucleotides: 8. The CDR3 spells CASITFTSGRTGELFF. The CDR3 coding sequence is TGTGCCAGCATAACCTTTACTAGCGGGAGGACCGGGGAGCTGTTTTTT.

The chain carries TRBV4-1 and TRBJ2-3; D might be TRBD2 (5 bases). In germline, CDR1 is MGHRA, CDR2 YSYEKL. This CDR3 has 16 amino acids. With 6 bases removed from V and 4 bases from J, the gap between germline ends came to 20 bases. The CDR3 spells CASRTLVGLEADTQYF. Here the CDR3 DNA reads TGCGCCAGCAGAACCCTTGTCGGTTTGGAGGCAGATACGCAGTATTTT.

DNA of the CDR3: TGTGCCAGCAGGACGGGGGGAGAGACCCAGTACTTC. Its protein is CASRTGGETQYF. This chain joins TRBV6-6 and TRBJ2-5; 7 bases align to TRBD2. V shed 6 bases and J 4 bases; nucleotides not matched to a gene: 2. Germline lookup yields CDR1 MNHNY and CDR2 SVGAGI (reference sequence). The CDR3 covers 12 residues.

This clonotype appeared many times. This chain links TRBV7-8 with TRBJ2-5; D is possibly TRBD2 (6 bases). Germline V lookup: CDR1 SGHVS, CDR2 FQNEAQ. Trimming took 7 bases from V and 4 from J, leaving 22 bases between them. The CDR3 consists of 16 residues. The CDR3 protein is CASNPIGAGRRETQYF. CDR3 nucleotide sequence: TGTGCCAGCAACCCGATAGGGGCAGGGAGGAGAGAGACCCAGTACTTC.

This clonotype was recorded many times. This chain links TRBV7-2 with TRBJ1-3; D unclear. With 3 bases removed from V and 0 bases from J, the gap between germline ends came to 12 bases. Germline assignment: CDR1 SGHTA and CDR2 FQGNSA. The CDR3 is 16 residues long. Here the CDR3 reads CASSFRVGSSGNTIYF. CDR3 nucleotide sequence: TGTGCCAGCAGCTTTAGAGTCGGCAGCTCTGGAAACACCATATATTTT.

This clonotype was seen only a few times. V usage is TRBV10-3 and J usage is TRBJ1-1, with 8 bases lining up with TRBD1. The V gene's germline CDR1 is ENHRY and CDR2 SYGVKD. The CDR3 length is 15 residues. V lost 5 bases, J lost 0 bases, and 5 bases stayed unmatched. The CDR3 nucleotides are TGTGCCATCAGTATAGGACAGGGATTGAACACTGAAGCTTTCTTT. Protein sequence: CAISIGQGLNTEAFF.

The rearrangement links TRBV2 to TRBJ2-1; the match to TRBD2 covers 10 bases. This CDR3 region has 13 residues. Germline loops: CDR1 SNHLY, CDR2 FYNNEI. V was pared by 5 bases and J by 6 bases, with 1 base of the junction left unmatched. The CDR3 is CASSRTSGNEQFF. In DNA form, the CDR3 reads TGTGCCAGCAGTCGGACTAGCGGCAATGAGCAGTTCTTC. The variable domain in full, completed from reference TRBV2 and TRBJ2-1, reads EPEVTQTPSHQVTQMGQEVILRCVPISNHLYFYWYRQILGQKVEFLVSFYNNEISEKSEIFDDQFSVERPDGSNFTLKIRSTKLEDSAMYFCASSRTSGNEQFFGPGTRLTVL.

This clonotype was detected only a few times. The chain links TRBV7-2 to TRBJ2-2, with 7 bases aligning to TRBD1. The CDR3 loop spans 16 amino acids. The V gene's germline CDR1 is SGHTA and CDR2 FQGNSA. The V segment lost 2 bases and the J segment 0 bases; nucleotides outside the gene matches: 3. This chain's CDR3 is CASSLSTGTNTGELFF. The CDR3 DNA reads as TGTGCCAGCAGCTTATCGACAGGGACGAACACCGGGGAGCTGTTTTTT.

This clonotype was counted a few times. The chain combines TRBV10-3 with TRBJ2-5; 9 positions match TRBD2. Germline V gene sequence: CDR1 ENHRY, CDR2 SYGVKD. Trimming took 4 bases from V and 1 from J; bases not matched to a gene: 4. The length of the CDR3 is 15 residues. The CDR3 DNA reads as TGTGCCATCAGTGGAAATAGCGGGAGCCAAGAGACCCAGTACTTC. Translated, it gives CAISGNSGSQETQYF.

This clonotype has only a few counts. This chain uses TRBV28 with TRBJ2-4; D gene uncertain. The CDR3 has 12 residues. V lost 9 bases and J lost 4, with 10 bases in between. In germline, CDR1 is MDHEN, CDR2 SYDVKM. CDR3 sequence: CARGEQKNIQYF. The CDR3 DNA reads as TGTGCCAGAGGTGAGCAGAAAAACATTCAGTACTTC. Combining the CDR3 with reference TRBV28 and TRBJ2-4 gives the whole variable domain DVKVTQSSRYLVKRTGEKVFLECVQDMDHENMFWYRQDPGLGLRLIYFSYDVKMKEKGDIPEGYSVSREKKERFSLILESASTNQTSMYLCARGEQKNIQYFGAGTRLSVL.

This clonotype was seen at least ten times. This sequence joins TRBV7-2 and TRBJ1-5; D not resolved. CDR3 size: 16 residues. The germline V and J ends were trimmed by 6 bases and 1 base, with 16 bases remaining between them. The germline gives CDR1 SGHTA, CDR2 FQGNSA. The CDR3 nucleotides read TGTGCCAGCAGTTTAACCGCCCTATTGAGCAATCAGCCCCAGCATTTT. It codes for CASSLTALLSNQPQHF.

The rearrangement links TRBV6-2 or TRBV6-3 to TRBJ1-2; 12 nucleotides align to TRBD1. V lost 6 bases to trimming and J lost 3 bases; unmatched junction nucleotides: 5. The CDR3 sequence is 15 residues long. Germline V gives CDR1 MNHEY, CDR2 SVGEGT. DNA for the CDR3: TGTGCCAGCAGGACGGGGACAGGGGGCGACTATGGCTACACCTTC. This translates into CASRTGTGGDYGYTF.

This clonotype has just one count. This rearrangement joins TRBV11-3 to TRBJ2-1, with 11 bases fitting TRBD2. The CDR3 covers 15 residues. The J segment lost 8 bases and the V segment lost 4 bases, leaving 7 bases of the junction unmatched. Germline V gene data show CDR1 as SGHNT and CDR2 as YENEEA. The CDR3 coding sequence is TGTGCCAGCAGCTCTCTAGCGGGAGGTAAGGATGAGCAGTTCTTC. It specifies CASSSLAGGKDEQFF.

The chain joins TRBV5-1 to TRBJ2-1; TRBD2 agrees at 7 bases. Trimming cost V 4 bases and J 0 bases; bases outside gene matches: 10. CDR3 length equals 17 residues. From germline, CDR1 is SGHRS and CDR2 YFSETQ. CDR3 nucleotide sequence: TGCGCCAGCAGCACCCGACTAGCTGGGAGCTCCTACAATGAGCAGTTCTTC. It translates to CASSTRLAGSSYNEQFF.

The chain employs TRBV4-2 and TRBJ2-3; 10 nucleotides match TRBD2. The CDR3 contains 17 residues. V trimming: 9 bases; J trimming: 5 bases; junction bases outside the gene matches: 17. Germline CDR1 is LGHNA and CDR2 is YNFKEQ. DNA of the CDR3: TGTGCCAGTGGCCCCTTAGCGGGAGGAGGGCCGGGAGATACGCAGTATTTT. Translated, it gives CASGPLAGGGPGDTQYF.

There are many counts of this clonotype. The chain employs TRBV7-9 and TRBJ1-4; D may be TRBD1 (6 bases). CDR1 is SEHNR and CDR2 is FQNEAQ in the germline V gene (reference sequence). The CDR3 runs to 14 residues. Deletions cut 5 bases from V and 8 bases from J, with 15 bases between. The CDR3 DNA sequence: TGTGCCAGCAGCGGGGGCAGAGGAGACGAAAAACTGTTTTTT. Protein product: CASSGGRGDEKLFF.

The CDR3 bases are TGTGCCAGTAGTGGGACTAGCGACCCAGGGGCAGATACGCAGTATTTT. Protein product: CASSGTSDPGADTQYF. V and J are TRBV19 and TRBJ2-3; TRBD2 aligns across 10 bases. CDR1 and CDR2 from the germline V gene are LNHDA and SQIVND (reference sequence). The CDR3 sequence is 16 residues long. V was pared by 5 bases and J by 4 bases, with 9 bases of the junction left unmatched.

V usage is TRBV6-2 or TRBV6-3 and J usage is TRBJ2-3, with D tentatively TRBD1 (6 bases). V dropped 3 bases and J dropped 12 bases, with 19 bases sitting between them. Germline values: CDR1 MNHEY, CDR2 SVGEGT. CDR3 length equals 14 residues. The chain's CDR3 is CASSYLTGAGEQYF. The CDR3 DNA reads TGTGCCAGCAGTTATCTAACCGGAGCAGGGGAACAGTATTTT.

This clonotype was picked up a small number of times. This sequence joins TRBV6-2 or TRBV6-3 and TRBJ2-7, with D perhaps TRBD2 (5 bases). The CDR3 runs 14 residues. V dropped 6 bases and J dropped 0 bases, with 12 bases sitting between them. Germline V gene data show CDR1 as MNHEY and CDR2 as SVGEGT. In DNA, the CDR3 is TGTGCCAGCAGACGGCGCGGGCTCTCCTACGAGCAGTACGTC. The encoded protein is CASRRRGLSYEQYV.

This clonotype came up a few times. V and J are TRBV7-2 and TRBJ1-1, with D maybe TRBD1 (6 bases). Germline V gene data show CDR1 as SGHTA and CDR2 as FQGNSA. This CDR3 is built from 14 residues. V gave up 5 bases and J gave up 7 bases, with 17 bases separating them. The DNA of the CDR3 is TGTGCCAGCAGCCCCGTCGGGGGGCAGGGTGAAGCTTTCTTT. Encoded protein: CASSPVGGQGEAFF. The complete variable domain, with remaining parts taken from reference TRBV7-2 and TRBJ1-1, reads GAGVSQSPSNKVTEKGKDVELRCDPISGHTALYWYRQSLGQGLEFLIYFQGNSAPDKSGLPSDRFSAERTGGSVSTLTIQRTQQEDSAVYLCASSPVGGQGEAFFGQGTRLTVV.

This clonotype was seen a handful of times. This rearrangement joins TRBV7-9 to TRBJ2-1; 10 nucleotides match TRBD1. CDR3 length: 14 amino acids. Germline V lookup: CDR1 SEHNR, CDR2 FQNEAQ (reference sequence). The junction had 6 bases not matched to a gene; V was cut back by 4 bases and J by 9 bases. The CDR3 coding sequence is TGTGCCAGCAGCTACGGGGACAGGGGCGGTGAGCAGTTCTTC. Encoded protein: CASSYGDRGGEQFF. Complete variable domain (other parts from reference TRBV7-9 and TRBJ2-1): DTGVSQNPRHKITKRGQNVTFRCDPISEHNRLYWYRQTLGQGPEFLTYFQNEAQLEKSRLLSDRFSAERPKGSFSTLEIQRTEQGDSAMYLCASSYGDRGGEQFFGPGTRLTVL.

This clonotype came up many times. The V and J genes are TRBV7-2 and TRBJ2-2; the D gene is possibly TRBD1 (8 bases). CDR3 length equals 16 residues. The V end was cut by 5 bases, the J end by 4 bases, with 17 bases between. CDR1 and CDR2 (germline): SGHTA, FQGNSA. CDR3 region: CASSTGQGGITGELFF. The CDR3 DNA reads as TGTGCCAGCAGCACCGGACAGGGAGGGATCACCGGGGAGCTGTTTTTT.

The chain has TRBV19 and TRBJ1-5, with D maybe TRBD1 (5 bases). The CDR3 runs to 15 residues. The germline V gene has CDR1 LNHDA and CDR2 SQIVND (reference sequence). The V and J ends lost 6 bases and 2 bases respectively, with 14 bases between them. DNA for the CDR3: TGTGCCAGTAGGGGGGTCCAACCTCGCAATCAGCCCCAGCATTTT. Its translation is CASRGVQPRNQPQHF.

This rearrangement joins TRBV28 to TRBJ2-5, with 7 bases lining up with TRBD2. CDR3 length: 10 residues. The germline V gene has CDR1 MDHEN and CDR2 SYDVKM. The V gene end was trimmed by 10 bases and the J gene end by 7 bases; junction bases not matched to a gene: 3. CDR3 residues: CATGGMTQYF. For the CDR3, the DNA is TGTGCCACCGGGGGGATGACCCAGTACTTC.

The table lists this clonotype with a few counts. The chain joins TRBV7-2 to TRBJ2-7; D unclear. Trimming removed 5 bases at V and 2 bases at J, with 13 bases between. CDR1 is SGHTA and CDR2 is FQGNSA in the germline V gene. The CDR3 is 14 amino acids. In nucleotides, the CDR3 is TGTGCCAGCAGCCCCTCGGGCCGGGCCTACGAGCAGTACTTC. Amino acids: CASSPSGRAYEQYF.

This clonotype was seen only a few times. The genes are TRBV6-4 and TRBJ2-5; the match to TRBD2 covers 12 bases. Germline V gives CDR1 MRHNA, CDR2 SNTAGT. The CDR3 loop spans 15 amino acids. J gave up 5 bases and V 3 bases, and 4 bases lay outside the gene matches. CDR3 nucleotide sequence: TGTGCCAGCAGTGAGACTAGCGGGAGTTCTGAGACCCAGTACTTC. Translation: CASSETSGSSETQYF.

In nucleotides, the CDR3 is TGTGCCAGCAGCCCTATGACAGGGGTCACTGAAGCTTTCTTT. Protein sequence: CASSPMTGVTEAFF. The chain uses TRBV11-3 and TRBJ1-1, with TRBD1 matching over 8 bases. Germline V gene sequence: CDR1 SGHNT, CDR2 YENEEA. CDR3 length: 14 amino acids. V was pared by 5 bases and J by 4 bases, with 6 bases of the junction left unmatched.

This rearrangement joins TRBV28 to TRBJ2-3; 11 bases are shared with TRBD2. Looked up from germline, CDR1 is MDHEN and CDR2 is SYDVKM. Unmatched junction bases numbered 15, after V lost 11 bases and J lost 2 bases. This CDR3 is built from 17 residues. CDR3 amino acids: CAEGTSGSGGATDTQYF. CDR3 nucleotides: TGTGCCGAAGGAACTAGCGGGAGTGGGGGGGCCACAGATACGCAGTATTTT.